This TCR beta chain was found in a study of T cells in localized non-small cell lung cancer (dated by TCRdb to the early 2020s). General notes on the study: The study analyzed T cell repertoires of hundreds of early-stage NSCLC patients, comparing tumors and uninvolved tumor-adjacent lungs. The cohort was made up of approximately 250 treatment-naive NSCLC patients whose localized lung tumors had been resected. Of the NSCLC patients, 120 to 150 were male and approximately 97 were female, and the mean age was approximately 66 years. What the authors observed across the whole study: Of the top 100 tumor clones, a median of approximately 60 were detected in paired uninvolved adjacent lung; roughly 29 were also among that lung's top 100. Because of the exploratory design, TCR variables were selected using unadjusted p-values without false-discovery rate correction. Because multi-region sequencing of the tumors was not done, intratumor heterogeneity could not be ruled out. Uninvolved tumor-adjacent lung showed the highest T cell clonality, higher than tumor, which suggests more focused antigenic responses in the uninvolved tumor-adjacent lung. Higher T cell density in blood was associated with longer overall survival, whereas higher clonality in adjacent lung was associated with shorter survival.

Concerning this clone itself: Its specific antigen is unknown. No base qualities exist here, and no much larger clone lies one base off it.

TCR beta CDR3 regions were sequenced from DNA using the immunoSEQ Assay. The source study handled its data this way. To compute T cell density, TCR beta template counts were normalized to usable DNA, which was estimated by amplifying housekeeping genes. The preseqR package was used to estimate richness by extrapolating to 400,000 templates for PBMC samples and to 120,000 templates for tissue samples. Clonality was defined by subtracting Pielou's evenness from one. Tissue-enriched TCRs were identified by differential abundance testing using productive amino-acid clonotypes, minimum total count 5 and alpha 0.1. The Jaccard Index and the Morisita Overlap Index were used to measure how much the repertoires overlapped between compartments. TCR beta CDR3s were clustered by GLIPH together with public tetramer-defined viral CDR3s, and at least three viral sequences plus V-gene enrichment were required for viral motifs. This immuneACCESS table, as held by TCRdb, lists in-frame sequences with V and J called but not all clones. Of the missing ones, under half trace to an unresolved V gene in checked studies; the others have no known cause. For V, J and clone size, that table is used; D and trimming come from the DNA. The sample contains about 72,000 clones, approximately 84% of them found a single time. Roughly 14% of the sample is held by the ten biggest clonotypes.

CDR1 is given as MDHEN and CDR2 as SYDVKM, both from the germline V gene. Relative to germline, V is 3 bases shorter and J is 0 bases shorter, with 11 bases between their ends. There are 16 amino acids in the CDR3, from cysteine to phenylalanine inclusive. Left in the record is the CDR3 DNA by itself, 48 bases read in frame from the first base. At diagnosis, peripheral blood, uninvolved tumor-adjacent lung and tumor were collected and stored as a combination of fresh-frozen and FFPE material. For TCR repertoire profiling, blood samples were analyzed as peripheral blood mononuclear cells. Sequenced material: peripheral blood, taken before any cancer treatment. The rearranged segments are TRBV28 and TRBJ1-4, with no confidently assigned D gene. This clonotype was sampled from a female donor older than 55 with stage I lung adenocarcinoma. The CDR3 protein is CASSFPRGATNEKLFF. The DNA is as follows: TGTGCCAGCAGTTTCCCTCGTGGGGCAACTAATGAAAAACTGTTTTTT.